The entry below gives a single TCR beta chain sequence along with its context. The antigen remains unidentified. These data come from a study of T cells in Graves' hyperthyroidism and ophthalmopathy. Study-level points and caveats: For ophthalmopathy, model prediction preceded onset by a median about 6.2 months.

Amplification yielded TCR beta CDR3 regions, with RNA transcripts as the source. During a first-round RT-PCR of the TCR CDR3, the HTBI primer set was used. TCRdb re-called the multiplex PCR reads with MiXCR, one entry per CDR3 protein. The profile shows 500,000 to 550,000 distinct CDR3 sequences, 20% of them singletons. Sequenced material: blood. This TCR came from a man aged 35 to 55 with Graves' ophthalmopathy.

The CDR3 DNA follows: TGTGCCAGCAGAGGGTTGGGGAGCTCCTATAATTCACCCCTCCACTTT. Its protein is CASRGLGSSYNSPLHF. The chain recombines TRBV2 with TRBJ1-6; no clear D gene. The CDR3 length is 16 residues. From germline, CDR1 is SNHLY and CDR2 FYNNEI. Between the trimmed V and J ends, which lost 6 bases and 0 bases, there was a span of 12 bases.